These 20 T cell receptor beta chains were sequenced from one sample in a study of response to subunit inactivated influenza vaccine (dated by TCRdb to 2016 to 2018). Library prep was done by RT-PCR. Sequenced on an Illumina HiSeq 2500. TCRdb reprocessed the public reads (quality trimming at Q25 with fastp, clone calling with MiXCR) and kept in-frame beta chains. Every CDR3 protein is listed once, alongside the most common genes and DNA of its rows. This sample gives around 760,000 distinct CDR3 sequences in total; approximately 15% of them show up just once. The ten largest clones add up to 6% to 8% of the sample. The sample was PBMCs from blood, taken around 15 days before vaccination. These receptors came from a man aged 50 or older who received an inactivated influenza vaccine. Donor details come from another sample of the same person, matched by shared clones.

This clonotype appeared a few times. This chain connects TRBV20-1 to TRBJ1-1; 8 bases agree with TRBD1. Looked up from germline, CDR1 is DFQATT and CDR2 is SNEGSKA (reference sequence). J was trimmed by 4 bases and V by 0 bases; bases with no gene match: 7. There are 15 residues in the CDR3. The CDR3 region has the DNA TGCAGTGCTAGAGACAGGGGGCTTGTTCGCACTGAAGCTTTCTTT. As protein: CSARDRGLVRTEAFF.

V gene TRBV4-3 combines with J gene TRBJ2-7, with a tentative D call TRBD1 (6 bases). V lost 0 bases to trimming and J lost 7 bases, with 13 bases between them. The length of the CDR3 is 14 residues. Germline V gene data show CDR1 as LGHNA and CDR2 as YSLEER. The CDR3 DNA reads TGCGCCAGCAGCCAAGAGTGGGGGCCTCGGGAGCAGTACTTC. Amino acids: CASSQEWGPREQYF.

The table lists this clonotype with a few counts. The chain joins TRBV20-1 to TRBJ1-1; D not certain. The CDR3 has 17 residues. Germline CDR1 DFQATT, CDR2 SNEGSKA (reference sequence). V dropped 1 base and J dropped 0 bases, with 18 bases sitting between them. CDR3 nucleotides: TGCAGTGCTAGAGGCCCCGGCACCGAAAGCATGAACACTGAAGCTTTCTTT. Amino acid sequence: CSARGPGTESMNTEAFF.

The chain uses TRBV11-1 and TRBJ2-3; 9 nucleotides agree with TRBD2. With V trimmed by 3 bases and J by 2 bases, 12 bases remained unmatched. CDR1 SGHAT and CDR2 FQDESV come from the germline V gene (reference sequence). The CDR3 has 18 residues. CDR3 in amino acids: CASSFITTSGRLTDTQYF. CDR3 coding DNA: TGTGCCAGCAGCTTTATAACGACTAGCGGCCGTCTCACAGATACGCAGTATTTT.

The chain combines TRBV7-2 with TRBJ2-3; D call uncertain. Trimming removed 6 bases from V and 4 bases from J, with 8 bases in between. The length of the CDR3 is 12 residues. In germline, CDR1 is SGHTA, CDR2 FQGNSA. CDR3 nucleotides: TGTGCCAGCAGTTGGGTGTCAGATACGCAGTATTTT. Protein sequence: CASSWVSDTQYF.

This clonotype has a handful of counts. V gene TRBV7-9 combines with J gene TRBJ2-7; D uncertain. The V gene's germline CDR1 is SEHNR and CDR2 FQNEAQ (reference sequence). This CDR3 is 14 amino acids long. The V end was cut by 2 bases, the J end by 4 bases, with 12 bases between. CDR3: CASSLTPTSYEQYF. For the CDR3, the DNA is TGTGCCAGCAGCTTAACGCCCACGTCGTACGAGCAGTACTTC. The whole variable domain, remainder taken from reference TRBV7-9 and TRBJ2-7, is DTGVSQNPRHKITKRGQNVTFRCDPISEHNRLYWYRQTLGQGPEFLTYFQNEAQLEKSRLLSDRFSAERPKGSFSTLEIQRTEQGDSAMYLCASSLTPTSYEQYFGPGTRLTVT.

The rearrangement joins TRBV27 to TRBJ2-3; tentatively, D is TRBD2 (5 bases). Germline V lookup: CDR1 MNHEY, CDR2 SMNVEV (reference sequence). The CDR3 totals 16 residues. V was pared by 4 bases and J by 1 base, with 15 bases between. The CDR3 spells CASSSIAPDGTDTQYF. The CDR3 DNA sequence: TGTGCCAGCAGTTCAATAGCGCCCGATGGCACAGATACGCAGTATTTT.

The sample holds a few counts of this clonotype. CDR3 region: CASSLALPDAGELFF. The CDR3, as DNA: TGCGCCAGCAGCTTGGCCCTTCCAGACGCCGGGGAGCTGTTTTTT. The V call is TRBV5-1, the J call TRBJ2-2; the D is unclear. CDR3 length: 15 residues. Trimming removed 0 bases from V and 6 bases from J, with 12 bases in between. Germline CDR1 and CDR2: SGHRS and YFSETQ.

The chain couples TRBV7-2 to TRBJ2-1; D might be TRBD1 (5 bases). The length of the CDR3 is 14 residues. Trimming pared 6 bases from V and 4 bases from J, leaving 13 bases between. Germline-derived CDR1 and CDR2 are SGHTA and FQGNSA. CDR3 loop: CASRDSPFYNEQFF. CDR3 DNA: TGTGCCAGCAGAGACAGTCCGTTTTACAATGAGCAGTTCTTC.

This clonotype has ten or more counts. This chain joins TRBV20-1 and TRBJ2-1; 10 positions match TRBD1. This CDR3 is 14 amino acids long. From germline, CDR1 is DFQATT and CDR2 SNEGSKA (reference sequence). After removal of 6 bases from V and 8 bases from J, the junction contained 10 bases not matched to a gene. The CDR3 region has the DNA TGCAGTGCCCAAAACCGGGACAGGGGCTATGAGCAGTTCTTC. Amino acid sequence: CSAQNRDRGYEQFF.

J is TRBJ2-1 and V is TRBV18, with unresolved D. The CDR3 extends over 13 amino acids. The germline V gene encodes CDR1 KGHSH and CDR2 LQKENI. V lost 3 bases and J 10 bases, leaving 13 bases between the germline ends. The chain's CDR3 is CASSPSAQKEQFF. In nucleotides, the CDR3 is TGTGCCAGCTCACCTTCGGCGCAGAAAGAGCAGTTCTTC.

V is TRBV6-2 or TRBV6-3 and J is TRBJ2-7; no firm D call. Between the trimmed V and J ends, which lost 0 bases and 0 bases, there was a span of 12 bases. In germline, CDR1 is MNHEY, CDR2 SVGEGT. This CDR3 has 16 residues. CDR3 nucleotide sequence: TGTGCCAGCAGTTACTCGAGGTCGTCATCCTCCTACGAGCAGTACTTC. It is translated as CASSYSRSSSSYEQYF.

This clonotype has ten or more counts. The chain employs TRBV7-9 and TRBJ2-1; perhaps TRBD1 as D (6 bases). Deletions cut 6 bases from V and 7 bases from J, with 22 bases between. Germline V gene data show CDR1 as SEHNR and CDR2 as FQNEAQ (reference sequence). The length of the CDR3 is 16 residues. CDR3 region: CASSPPHSGQRNEQFF. CDR3 nucleotide sequence: TGTGCCAGCAGTCCACCTCACAGTGGACAGAGGAATGAGCAGTTCTTC.

This clonotype has a count of ten or more. This chain uses TRBV30 with TRBJ1-5; the D is unclear. The CDR3 is 13 amino acids. From germline, CDR1 is GTSNPN and CDR2 SVGIG (reference sequence). V lost 3 bases to trimming and J lost 1 base, with 7 bases between them. The CDR3 nucleotides are TGTGCCTGGAGCTTGACAAGCAATCAGCCCCAGCATTTT. It encodes CAWSLTSNQPQHF.

CDR3: CASSVSMGFTDTQYF. CDR3 sequence (DNA): TGTGCCAGCAGCGTATCTATGGGATTCACAGATACGCAGTATTTT. The rearrangement links TRBV9 to TRBJ2-3; no firm D call. CDR1 is SGDLS and CDR2 is YYNGEE in the germline V gene. The CDR3 has 15 residues. Trimming took 1 base from V and 2 from J, leaving 11 bases between them.

This chain links TRBV18 with TRBJ1-5; D is unclear. Trimming took 2 bases from V and 0 from J, leaving 5 bases between them. Germline V CDR1 and CDR2: KGHSH, LQKENI. The CDR3 length is 14 residues. This chain's CDR3 is CASSPVNSNQPQHF. CDR3 nucleotides: TGTGCCAGCTCACCAGTGAATAGCAATCAGCCCCAGCATTTT. The variable domain in full, completed from reference TRBV18 and TRBJ1-5, reads NAGVMQNPRHLVRRRGQEARLRCSPMKGHSHVYWYRQLPEEGLKFMVYLQKENIIDESGMPKERFSAEFPKEGPSILRIQQVVRGDSAAYFCASSPVNSNQPQHFGDGTRLSIL.

This clonotype was seen more than once but under ten times. The chain uses TRBV27 and TRBJ1-6; D may be TRBD1 (6 bases). Germline V lookup: CDR1 MNHEY, CDR2 SMNVEV (reference sequence). With 8 bases removed from V and 14 bases from J, the gap between germline ends came to 22 bases. The CDR3 contains 14 residues. The CDR3 protein is CASQQGPYGGTLHF. CDR3 in DNA: TGTGCCAGCCAACAGGGTCCCTATGGAGGGACCCTCCACTTT.

This chain joins TRBV12-3 or TRBV12-4 and TRBJ1-2, with 9 bases fitting TRBD1. The V segment lost 6 bases and the J segment 3 bases; nucleotides outside the gene matches: 5. This CDR3 has 14 residues. As DNA, the CDR3 is TGTGCCAGCAGCCCCACAGGGGGCTACTATGGCTACACCTTC. Translation: CASSPTGGYYGYTF.

The gene calls are TRBV21-1 and TRBJ2-5. TRBV21-1 represents a pseudogene. The CDR3 contains 15 residues. The CDR3 loop reads CASSKVVGWQETQYF. The CDR3 DNA reads as TGTGCCAGCAGCAAAGTTGTGGGGTGGCAAGAGACCCAGTACTTC.

V usage is TRBV9 and J usage is TRBJ2-2; the match to TRBD2 covers 9 bases. The CDR3 runs 16 residues. The germline gives CDR1 SGDLS, CDR2 YYNGEE. V shed 1 base and J 3 bases; nucleotides not matched to a gene: 4. As DNA, the CDR3 is TGTGCCAGCAGCGTATCTAGCGGGGCCCACACCGGGGAGCTGTTTTTT. This translates into CASSVSSGAHTGELFF.